One and the same sample provided the 21 T cell receptor beta chains below, sequenced in a study of shared clonotypes between healthy human individuals. TCRdb's table, derived via immunoSEQ multiplex PCR, lists solely in-frame clones and lacks some. The sample contains millions of clones, 93% of which appear only once. Sequencing used naive CD4+ T cells from PBMCs. As for subset: CD45RA+ positively selected. Receptors originate from a man in his late teens or twenties in good health. Some clones in this sample may be carry-over from other donors' samples.

The V gene is TRBV28, the J gene TRBJ1-2; maybe TRBD1 (5 bases). There are 12 residues in the CDR3. In germline, CDR1 is MDHEN, CDR2 SYDVKM. V was pared by 2 bases and J by 6 bases, with 7 bases between. CDR3 in amino acids: CASSLGDDGYTF. CDR3 nucleotide sequence: TGTGCCAGCAGTTTAGGGGACGATGGCTACACCTTC.

The chain joins TRBV12-1 to TRBJ2-7; TRBD2 was called by the table and not checked on the DNA. TRBV12-1 is an annotated pseudogene. The CDR3 length is 15 residues. CDR3 nucleotide sequence: TGTGCCAGCAGCAAAAACGGGACTGGAGCCTACGAGCAGTACTTC. Translating it yields CASSKNGTGAYEQYF.

DNA of the CDR3: TGCGCCAGCAGCTTCGGGAGGGCCCTCACAGATACGCAGTATTTT. It codes for CASSFGRALTDTQYF. This chain connects TRBV5-1 to TRBJ2-3; 8 bases align to TRBD2. The length of the CDR3 is 15 residues. The germline gives CDR1 SGHRS, CDR2 YFSETQ. Trimming took 2 bases from V and 2 from J; bases not matched to a gene: 4.

The chain couples TRBV27 to TRBJ2-7; D may be TRBD2 (5 bases). Trimming cost V 8 bases and J 1 base, with 15 bases left between them. There are 14 residues in the CDR3. The germline gives CDR1 MNHEY, CDR2 SMNVEV (reference sequence). CDR3 nucleotide sequence: TGTGCCAGCTCCAGGACTCACGGGTCCTACGAGCAGTACTTC. Its translation: CASSRTHGSYEQYF.

The CDR3 nucleotides are TGTGCCAGCACCTTGGGGGGGCGGAACTATGGCTACACCTTC. Encoded protein: CASTLGGRNYGYTF. The chain employs TRBV28 and TRBJ1-2, with D tentatively TRBD1 (6 bases). Germline values: CDR1 MDHEN, CDR2 SYDVKM. The length of the CDR3 is 14 residues. V lost 7 bases, J lost 2 bases, and 14 bases lay in between.

This chain joins TRBV2 and TRBJ2-7; TRBD2 is a possible D gene (6 bases). In germline, CDR1 is SNHLY, CDR2 FYNNEI. Deletions cut 6 bases from V and 3 bases from J, with 12 bases between. This CDR3 contains 13 residues. CDR3 protein: CASRGGGLYEQYF. DNA of the CDR3: TGTGCCAGCAGGGGGGGAGGACTCTACGAGCAGTACTTC.

This chain connects TRBV7-7 to TRBJ2-3, with a tentative D call TRBD2 (5 bases). The V gene's germline CDR1 is SSHAT and CDR2 FNYEAQ (reference sequence). The CDR3 extends over 15 amino acids. Trimming removed 5 bases from V and 7 bases from J, with 19 bases in between. The CDR3 protein is CASSPTQSSTYTQYF. CDR3 coding DNA: TGTGCCAGCAGCCCCACCCAGTCTAGCACGTATACGCAGTATTTT.

This chain joins TRBV5-1 and TRBJ2-3; D gene ambiguous. CDR1 and CDR2 (germline): SGHRS, YFSETQ. CDR3 length: 16 residues. Between the trimmed V and J ends, which lost 0 bases and 2 bases, there was a span of 13 bases. CDR3 sequence reads: CASSLELTVITDTQYF. For the CDR3, the DNA is TGCGCCAGCAGCTTGGAACTGACGGTGATCACAGATACGCAGTATTTT.

The chain uses TRBV28 and TRBJ2-1; D is tentatively TRBD1 or TRBD2 (5 bases each). The V end lost 6 bases, the J end lost 5 bases, and 23 bases lay between the germline ends. The CDR3 has 17 amino acids. Germline V gene data show CDR1 as MDHEN and CDR2 as SYDVKM. The CDR3 is CASSRPGLFGGHNEQFF. The CDR3, as DNA: TGTGCCAGCAGCCGGCCCGGGTTGTTTGGGGGACACAATGAGCAGTTCTTC.

This rearrangement joins TRBV6-5 to TRBJ2-7, with 11 bases matching TRBD2. With V trimmed by 5 bases and J by 2 bases, 5 bases remained unmatched. CDR3 length equals 15 residues. CDR1 and CDR2 from the germline V gene are MNHEY and SVGAGI. The CDR3 DNA is TGTGCCAGCAGTAAACTAGCGGGAGTCGCCTACGAGCAGTACTTC. It encodes CASSKLAGVAYEQYF.

The rearrangement uses TRBV5-8 and TRBJ1-1, with a tentative D call TRBD1 (6 bases). Per germline, CDR1 SGHTS and CDR2 YDEGEE. CDR3 length equals 14 residues. Trimming shortened V by 4 bases and J by 3 bases, and 13 bases separated the two germline ends. In DNA form, the CDR3 reads TGTGCCAGCAGCCCGCTTCACAGGGACACTGAAGCTTTCTTT. As protein: CASSPLHRDTEAFF.

The table lists this clone with a few counts. The genes are TRBV5-1 and TRBJ1-2, with D maybe TRBD1 (5 bases). This CDR3 comprises 15 residues. CDR1 is SGHRS, CDR2 YFSETQ, per germline. V was shortened by 3 bases and J by 2 bases, with 14 bases between the two germline ends. In DNA form, the CDR3 reads TGCGCCAGCAGCTCGAATATGAGGGGAAACTATGGCTACACCTTC. It is translated as CASSSNMRGNYGYTF.

The V call is TRBV28, the J call TRBJ1-2; D is uncertain. The CDR3 length is 13 residues. The V end lost 5 bases, the J end lost 11 bases, and 18 bases lay between the germline ends. Germline V gene sequence: CDR1 MDHEN, CDR2 SYDVKM. The CDR3 nucleotides are TGTGCCAGCAGTCCCGCCGTCCCCGCTGGGTACACCTTC. It specifies CASSPAVPAGYTF.

The chain has TRBV7-2 and TRBJ2-5; D is possibly TRBD1 (6 bases). With 4 bases removed from V and 5 bases from J, the gap between germline ends came to 11 bases. The germline gives CDR1 SGHTA, CDR2 FQGNSA. This CDR3 spans 13 amino acids. Here the CDR3 DNA reads TGTGCCAGCAGCTACAGGGTCGGGGAGACCCAGTACTTC. Residues: CASSYRVGETQYF.

Concerning this clone itself: The same CDR3 can be traced to other DNA sequences in this sample. This chain uses TRBV7-2 with TRBJ2-7, with a weak D call TRBD2 (6 bases). The germline gives CDR1 SGHTA, CDR2 FQGNSA. The CDR3 sequence is 14 residues long. Deletions cut 4 bases from V and 3 bases from J, with 13 bases between. The CDR3 DNA reads TGTGCCAGCAGCTCGGGACTCGCTGGCTACGAGCAGTACTTC. Protein: CASSSGLAGYEQYF.

A note on this clone: Other DNA sequences in this specimen translate into the identical CDR3. The chain joins TRBV2 to TRBJ2-6; D not resolved. Per germline, CDR1 SNHLY and CDR2 FYNNEI. The CDR3 consists of 12 residues. The V gene lost 6 bases and the J gene lost 2 bases, with 2 bases spanning the gap. The CDR3 loop reads CASSTGANVLTF. The CDR3 coding sequence is TGTGCCAGCAGCACTGGGGCCAACGTCCTGACTTTC.

V usage is TRBV29-1 and J usage is TRBJ1-2; D is possibly TRBD1 (6 bases). Germline V gives CDR1 SQVTM, CDR2 ANQGSEA. The CDR3 extends over 15 amino acids. With 6 bases removed from V and 1 base from J, the gap between germline ends came to 18 bases. Here the CDR3 reads CSVEQGPPDNYGYTF. CDR3 DNA: TGCAGCGTAGAACAGGGCCCCCCGGATAACTATGGCTACACCTTC. The complete variable domain, with remaining parts taken from reference TRBV29-1 and TRBJ1-2, reads SAVISQKPSRDICQRGTSLTIQCQVDSQVTMMFWYRQQPGQSLTLIATANQGSEATYESGFVIDKFPISRPNLTFSTLTVSNMSPEDSSIYLCSVEQGPPDNYGYTFGSGTRLTVV.

This clone came up once. The rearrangement joins TRBV7-3 to TRBJ2-7; D is possibly TRBD2 (7 bases). CDR1 is SGHTA and CDR2 is FQGTGA in the germline V gene. Trimming left V 3 bases short and J 2 bases short, with 11 bases between. CDR3 length: 14 residues. CDR3 loop: CASSLGGLPYEQYF. CDR3 nucleotides: TGTGCCAGCAGCTTGGGGGGGCTTCCCTACGAGCAGTACTTC.

This sequence joins TRBV6-5 and TRBJ2-7; perhaps TRBD1 as D (5 bases). The CDR3 runs 15 residues. V lost 6 bases and J lost 9, with 24 bases in between. Germline values: CDR1 MNHEY, CDR2 SVGAGI. The CDR3 DNA reads TGTGCCAGCAGCCGCTTTGGGTCACTTGTGGGGCGGCAGTACTTC. It yields the protein CASSRFGSLVGRQYF.

This chain joins TRBV28 and TRBJ1-2; D unresolved. The germline V gene has CDR1 MDHEN and CDR2 SYDVKM. The CDR3 sequence is 12 residues long. V lost 5 bases and J lost 5, with 9 bases in between. DNA for the CDR3: TGTGCCAGCAGTCCGATCCCATATGGCTACACCTTC. It codes for CASSPIPYGYTF.

The chain employs TRBV27 and TRBJ2-6; D is unclear. This CDR3 region has 14 residues. CDR1 and CDR2 from the germline V gene are MNHEY and SMNVEV (reference sequence). Trimming pared 5 bases from V and 0 bases from J, leaving 5 bases between. CDR3 in amino acids: CASSASSGANVLTF. As DNA, the CDR3 is TGTGCCAGCAGTGCCAGCTCTGGGGCCAACGTCCTGACTTTC.